This entry features one T cell receptor (beta chain) sequence. The antigen is not known. The data were obtained in a study of STAT5B mutations in CD4+ large granular lymphocyte leukemia. Study-wide results and limits: 8/27 top patient clones versus 2/35 control clones were TRBV06-family.

The V gene lost 4 bases and the J gene lost 2 bases, with 9 bases spanning the gap. The CDR3 runs 13 residues. Per germline, CDR1 SGHKS and CDR2 YYEKEE (reference sequence). Some clones are missing from TCRdb's copy, which holds only in-frame ones; the method was immunoSEQ multiplex PCR. The sample has approximately 39,000 clones, approximately 85% seen once; the top ten hold 1% to 1.5%. Material: CD4+ T cells from blood buffy coats. The chain couples TRBV5-5 to TRBJ1-2, with D perhaps matching TRBD1 (6 bases). The TCR originated in a human donor in good health. The CDR3 loop reads CASSQGQNYGYTF. The CDR3 nucleotides read TGTGCCAGCAGCCAAGGACAGAACTATGGCTACACCTTC.